This T cell receptor beta chain was sequenced in a study of monozygotic twins with inflammatory bowel disease. Study-wide results and caveats: The authors could not tell different T cell subtypes apart. IBD patients, compared with healthy twins, shared fewer clonotypes with others (especially with disease activity). Limited power may explain why concordant and discordant twins showed no difference in repertoire similarity.

As for this clonotype: Its antigen is currently unknown.

The germline CDR1 and CDR2 sequences are SGHVS and FNYEAQ. This CDR3 has 15 residues. Both the TCRalpha cDNA and the TCRbeta cDNA were taken through two nested PCRs, lasting approximately 16 and 9 cycles. From its re-call of the 5' RACE reads, TCRdb lists each CDR3 protein once, without DNA. This sample's table reports under 150,000 distinct CDR3 sequences. This rearrangement joins TRBV7-6 to TRBJ2-5; TCRdb proposes TRBD2, but this gene call is untestable without DNA. The sample consisted of blood. The sequence was collected from a human donor with ulcerative colitis or Crohn's disease, or a healthy co-twin of an affected twin (not recorded which). This chain's CDR3 is CASSSARGVGETQYF.